These 18 T cell receptor beta chains were all obtained from the same sample, sequenced in a study of a mutant IDH1 vaccine in newly diagnosed glioma. Sequencing used immunoSEQ multiplex PCR; TCRdb keeps in-frame clones, though not all of them. The data show roughly 70,000 clones, 65% to 85% seen once. Regarding time point: week 11, during vaccination. What each vaccine dose contained was 300 ug of mutant IDH1 20-mer peptide, accompanied by topical imiquimod. Which antigens these TCRs recognize remains unknown. The material was PBMCs, obtained from a glioma patient whose treatment included an IDH1 peptide vaccine. Receptor source: a woman between 45 and 60 years old with glioma.

The CDR3 DNA sequence: TGTGCCAGCAGCTCCTCGAGATTAAGCTACGAGCAGTACTTC. This codes for CASSSSRLSYEQYF. The chain recombines TRBV7-2 with TRBJ2-7; D is undetermined. Per the germline V gene, CDR1 is SGHTA and CDR2 is FQGNSA. Trimming cost V 4 bases and J 3 bases, with 13 bases left between them. The CDR3 covers 14 residues.

This chain connects TRBV7-2 to TRBJ2-1; TRBD2 might be the D (5 bases). Germline assignment: CDR1 SGHTA and CDR2 FQGNSA. The germline V and J ends were trimmed by 0 bases and 7 bases, with 22 bases remaining between them. The CDR3 covers 18 residues. The CDR3 is CASSLAREGFGTRNEQFF. DNA of the CDR3: TGTGCCAGCAGCTTAGCGCGTGAGGGTTTTGGTACAAGGAATGAGCAGTTCTTC.

This rearrangement joins TRBV7-9 to TRBJ2-5, with 7 nucleotides matching TRBD1. Germline CDR1 is SEHNR and CDR2 is FQNEAQ (reference sequence). Unmatched junction bases numbered 10, after V lost 4 bases and J lost 5 bases. The CDR3 totals 15 residues. The CDR3 loop reads CASSSLGQKLETQYF. As DNA, the CDR3 is TGTGCCAGCAGCTCATTGGGACAGAAATTGGAGACCCAGTACTTC.

In this sample, this clone turned up a few times. This chain joins TRBV4-2 and TRBJ1-1, with a tentative D call TRBD1 (5 bases). Trimming took 2 bases from V and 1 from J, leaving 8 bases between them. Germline V gives CDR1 LGHNA, CDR2 YNFKEQ. This CDR3 has 14 residues. The CDR3 bases are TGTGCCAGCAGCCAAAACGGGGGGAACACTGAAGCTTTCTTT. This codes for CASSQNGGNTEAFF.

This clone was counted between two and nine times. The chain links TRBV7-9 to TRBJ2-7, with D tentatively TRBD1 or TRBD2 (5 bases each). This CDR3 region has 15 residues. V lost 2 bases and J 3 bases, leaving 14 bases between the germline ends. Germline lookup yields CDR1 SEHNR and CDR2 FQNEAQ (reference sequence). The CDR3: CASSLKAGSIYEQYF. CDR3 bases: TGTGCCAGCAGCTTAAAGGCAGGGAGTATCTACGAGCAGTACTTC. Looking up the rest from reference TRBV7-9 and TRBJ2-7 gives the full variable domain: DTGVSQNPRHKITKRGQNVTFRCDPISEHNRLYWYRQTLGQGPEFLTYFQNEAQLEKSRLLSDRFSAERPKGSFSTLEIQRTEQGDSAMYLCASSLKAGSIYEQYFGPGTRLTVT.

The J gene is TRBJ1-3, the V gene TRBV28, with TRBD1 identical over 10 bases. CDR1 is MDHEN, CDR2 SYDVKM, per germline. The CDR3 runs 15 residues. After removal of 7 bases from V and 0 bases from J, the junction contained 3 bases not matched to a gene. CDR3 sequence reads: CASKTGGSSGNTIYF. CDR3 DNA: TGTGCCAGCAAGACAGGGGGCAGCTCTGGAAACACCATATATTTT.

This clone has only one observation. This sequence joins TRBV7-3 and TRBJ1-1; D not certain. The germline V gene has CDR1 SGHTA and CDR2 FQGTGA. V lost 6 bases and J lost 0, with 8 bases in between. The CDR3 is 13 amino acids. DNA for the CDR3: TGTGCCAGCAGTATTACAGTGAACACTGAAGCTTTCTTT. Residues: CASSITVNTEAFF.

J is TRBJ1-2 and V is TRBV19; D is perhaps TRBD1 (5 bases). The CDR3 spans 14 residues. Germline lookup yields CDR1 LNHDA and CDR2 SQIVND (reference sequence). The V gene lost 7 bases and the J gene lost 5 bases, with 17 bases spanning the gap. The CDR3 DNA reads as TGTGCCAGTACCGGCCCCAGGGCGGGATATGGCTACACCTTC. Translating it yields CASTGPRAGYGYTF.

This chain connects TRBV27 to TRBJ1-1; D gene unclear. V dropped 8 bases and J dropped 6 bases, with 10 bases sitting between them. The CDR3 extends over 11 amino acids. CDR1 and CDR2 from the germline V gene are MNHEY and SMNVEV (reference sequence). The CDR3 DNA reads TGTGCCAGCTATCGGAGGTCTGAAGCTTTCTTT. This codes for CASYRRSEAFF.

The V and J genes are TRBV4-1 and TRBJ1-1; no clear D. Between the trimmed V and J ends, which lost 6 bases and 2 bases, there was a span of 19 bases. Germline V lookup: CDR1 MGHRA, CDR2 YSYEKL. This CDR3 contains 16 residues. CDR3 sequence (DNA): TGCGCCAGCAGACTCCGGCCAAACAGATACAACACTGAAGCTTTCTTT. Its translation is CASRLRPNRYNTEAFF.

This clone was observed once. This chain joins TRBV4-1 and TRBJ1-5; no clear D. Germline CDR1 is MGHRA and CDR2 is YSYEKL. Trimming took 2 bases from V and 0 from J, leaving 5 bases between them. This CDR3 has 14 residues. CDR3 nucleotides: TGCGCCAGCAGCCAACAGGATAGCAATCAGCCCCAGCATTTT. Amino acids: CASSQQDSNQPQHF.

This clone was observed once. The V call is TRBV6-5, the J call TRBJ1-2; a possible D gene is TRBD1 (6 bases). The V gene's germline CDR1 is MNHEY and CDR2 SVGAGI. The CDR3 contains 15 residues. The V end was cut by 2 bases, the J end by 4 bases, with 14 bases between. CDR3 bases: TGTGCCAGCAGTTACGAACGGACAGCAGTCTATGGCTACACCTTC. Protein sequence: CASSYERTAVYGYTF.

This clone was found a few times. The chain employs TRBV21-1 and TRBJ1-2; the table's D call of TRBD1 was not tested on the DNA. TRBV21-1 is classified as a pseudogene. This CDR3 has 14 residues. CDR3 sequence reads: CASPSRDRGWGYTF. Here the CDR3 DNA reads TGTGCCAGCCCTTCCCGGGACAGGGGATGGGGCTACACCTTC.

This chain uses TRBV5-1 with TRBJ1-2; D gene ambiguous. The CDR3 is 14 amino acids. V was pared by 0 bases and J by 2 bases, with 8 bases between. Germline V CDR1 and CDR2: SGHRS, YFSETQ. CDR3 sequence: CASSLGAENYGYTF. CDR3 nucleotides: TGCGCCAGCAGCTTGGGGGCAGAAAACTATGGCTACACCTTC. Filled out from reference TRBV5-1 and TRBJ1-2, the complete variable domain reads KAGVTQTPRYLIKTRGQQVTLSCSPISGHRSVSWYQQTPGQGLQFLFEYFSETQRNKGNFPGRFSGRQFSNSRSEMNVSTLELGDSALYLCASSLGAENYGYTFGSGTRLTVV.

This clone has just one count. The chain recombines TRBV5-1 with TRBJ2-7, with D perhaps TRBD1 or TRBD2 (6 bases each). Germline V gene data show CDR1 as SGHRS and CDR2 as YFSETQ. V shed 4 bases and J shed 2 bases, with 22 bases lying between them. This CDR3 spans 17 amino acids. The CDR3 sequence: CASSLGFPGATTYEQYF. The CDR3, as DNA: TGCGCCAGCAGCCTCGGGTTTCCGGGGGCCACGACCTACGAGCAGTACTTC. Full variable domain (remainder filled in from reference TRBV5-1 and TRBJ2-7): KAGVTQTPRYLIKTRGQQVTLSCSPISGHRSVSWYQQTPGQGLQFLFEYFSETQRNKGNFPGRFSGRQFSNSRSEMNVSTLELGDSALYLCASSLGFPGATTYEQYFGPGTRLTVT.

This clone was counted a few times. The chain is built from TRBV9 and TRBJ1-6; D is undetermined. This CDR3 spans 13 amino acids. V was shortened by 3 bases and J by 6 bases, with 7 bases between the two germline ends. Germline values: CDR1 SGDLS, CDR2 YYNGEE. CDR3 in amino acids: CASSAGTNSPLHF. CDR3 nucleotide sequence: TGTGCCAGCAGCGCAGGAACTAATTCACCCCTCCACTTT.

This chain joins TRBV5-1 and TRBJ2-5, with TRBD1 identical over 10 bases. The V segment lost 4 bases and the J segment 5 bases; nucleotides outside the gene matches: 8. Per germline, CDR1 SGHRS and CDR2 YFSETQ. This CDR3 has 15 amino acids. The CDR3 sequence is CASSSTGTGEETQYF. For the CDR3, the DNA is TGCGCCAGCAGCAGTACCGGGACAGGGGAGGAGACCCAGTACTTC.

This clone was observed once. The chain combines TRBV27 with TRBJ1-1, with unresolved D. There are 13 residues in the CDR3. The germline V gene encodes CDR1 MNHEY and CDR2 SMNVEV (reference sequence). The germline V and J ends were trimmed by 10 bases and 1 base, with 13 bases remaining between them. CDR3 nucleotides: TGTGCCACCACGTCGTTAGGGAACACTGAAGCTTTCTTT. This encodes CATTSLGNTEAFF.